This T cell receptor beta chain comes out of a study of blood T cell repertoires in COVID-19. About the research overall: COVID-19 samples, acute and convalescent, were from the United States, Italy and Spain. PBMCs, B-cell-depleted T cells, or T cells provided the cDNA or gDNA that made up the material.

Original processing methods: Amplification from reference gene primers served as the basis for estimated nucleated cell counts. Profiled with immunoSEQ multiplex PCR; TCRdb holds only in-frame clones, not every one. The V and J calls and the clone size are those of that table, but D and trimming were determined from the DNA. Here the sample spans some 200,000 clones, 65% to 90% being singletons. Germline loops: CDR1 MNHEY, CDR2 SVGAGI. The CDR3 is made up of 13 amino acids. The V gene lost 8 bases and the J gene lost 0 bases, with 8 bases spanning the gap. The chain combines TRBV6-5 with TRBJ1-5, with no clear D. Input material: peripheral blood. The origin of this receptor is an older man with acute or convalescent COVID-19. The DNA of the CDR3 is TGTGCCAGCCGGCGGGCTAGCAATCAGCCCCAGCATTTT. Protein: CASRRASNQPQHF.